These 12 T cell receptor beta chains came from one sample sequenced in a study of breast tumors, draining lymph nodes, adjacent tissues. Samples came from axillary lymph nodes draining the breast cancer. In TCRdb, the multiplex PCR reads were re-called with MiXCR into one record per CDR3 protein. The sample includes about 140,000 distinct CDR3 sequences, around a third of them seen just once. Material for sequencing was axillary lymph node tissue. The source is a female donor with breast cancer. Some clones in this sample may be carry-over from other donors' samples.

This clonotype was picked up one time. The chain carries TRBV6-4 and TRBJ1-1; 7 bases agree with TRBD1. CDR1 and CDR2 from the germline V gene are MRHNA and SNTAGT. Germline trimming cut 5 bases from V and 10 bases from J; bases unmatched to any gene: 7. There are 12 residues in the CDR3. The CDR3 reads CASSTPGGGAFF. DNA of the CDR3: TGTGCCAGCAGTACCCCAGGGGGTGGAGCTTTCTTT.

This clonotype was seen only once. This chain joins TRBV20-1 and TRBJ1-4; TRBD1 matches 9 bases. The ends lost 3 bases at V and 10 bases at J; junction bases unmatched: 6. The CDR3 totals 13 residues. Germline V gene lookup returns CDR1 DFQATT and CDR2 SNEGSKA (reference sequence). Here the CDR3 reads CSASGTGSRKLFF. The CDR3 DNA follows: TGCAGTGCTAGCGGGACAGGGAGCCGAAAACTGTTTTTT.

This clonotype appeared many times. The V gene is TRBV20-1, the J gene TRBJ2-1; D uncertain. V was shortened by 5 bases and J by 6 bases, with 11 bases between the two germline ends. CDR1 DFQATT and CDR2 SNEGSKA come from the germline V gene (reference sequence). The CDR3 has 12 residues. The CDR3 coding sequence is TGCAGTGCTTGGGTAGTCCCCAATGAGCAGTTCTTC. Translating it yields CSAWVVPNEQFF.

This clonotype has a count of ten or more. The chain joins TRBV5-8 to TRBJ2-5; a weak D match, TRBD1 (6 bases). The ends were cut back, 5 bases at V and 5 bases at J, with 13 bases in the middle. The germline V gene has CDR1 SGHTS and CDR2 YDEGEE. The CDR3 has 13 amino acids. CDR3 DNA: TGTGCCAGCAGTTATAACAGGGACGAGACCCAGTACTTC. It is translated as CASSYNRDETQYF.

This clonotype was recorded at least ten times. The rearrangement uses TRBV28 and TRBJ2-7; D is ambiguous. This CDR3 contains 12 residues. Trimming shortened V by 5 bases and J by 4 bases, and 9 bases separated the two germline ends. CDR1 and CDR2 (germline): MDHEN, SYDVKM. The CDR3 sequence: CASSRTVYEQYF. The CDR3 DNA reads TGTGCCAGCAGTCGGACCGTATACGAGCAGTACTTC.

This clonotype showed up many times. This may be a read error, as it is one base from a much larger clone. The chain recombines TRBV6-6 with TRBJ1-6; the D gene is possibly TRBD1 (6 bases). Germline loops: CDR1 MNHNY, CDR2 SVGAGI (reference sequence). V shed 5 bases and J shed 5 bases, with 13 bases lying between them. The CDR3 has 15 amino acids. The CDR3 is CASSHRGQNNSPLHF. CDR3 in DNA: TGTGCCAGCAGTCACAGAGGACAGAATAATTCACCCCTCCACTTT.

The DNA for the CDR3 is TGTGCCAGCTTCAGGGGAGACTATGGCTACACCTTC. Amino acid sequence: CASFRGDYGYTF. The V gene is TRBV19, the J gene TRBJ1-2; possibly TRBD1 for D (6 bases). V was cut by 9 bases and J by 3 bases, with 11 bases left in between. The CDR3 loop spans 12 amino acids. Per germline, CDR1 LNHDA and CDR2 SQIVND (reference sequence).

Concerning this clonotype itself: This may be a read error, as it is one base from a much larger clone. The rearrangement uses TRBV20-1 and TRBJ2-4; a weak D match, TRBD2 (6 bases). The CDR3 extends over 18 amino acids. Germline V gene data show CDR1 as DFQATT and CDR2 as SNEGSKA (reference sequence). This CDR3 reads CSARGIGGVPHTKNIRYF. The CDR3 DNA reads TGCAGTGCTAGAGGAATTGGCGGGGTACCCCATACCAAAAACATTCGGTACTTC.

Comments on this clonotype: This may be a read error: a much more frequent sequence differs by one nucleotide. The genes are TRBV9 and TRBJ1-6, with D perhaps TRBD1 (5 bases). The CDR3 consists of 15 residues. Germline loops: CDR1 SGDLS, CDR2 YYNGEE. The DNA for the CDR3 is TGTGCCAGCAGCGTAGGGTGGGACTATGATTCACCCCCCCACTTT. Its protein is CASSVGWDYDSPPHF.

This clonotype has ten or more counts. This chain uses TRBV7-2 with TRBJ2-2, with D possibly matching TRBD1 (6 bases). Germline assignment: CDR1 SGHTA and CDR2 FQGNSA. Trimming took off 5 bases at V and 4 bases at J, with 11 bases between the two ends. The CDR3 extends over 14 amino acids. CDR3 sequence: CASSRPGVTGELFF. The CDR3 coding sequence is TGTGCCAGCAGCCGTCCAGGGGTCACCGGGGAGCTGTTTTTT.

This clonotype was seen at least ten times. The chain employs TRBV4-1 and TRBJ2-1; a weak D match, TRBD2 (7 bases). Trimming took off 0 bases at V and 7 bases at J, with 16 bases between the two ends. The V gene's germline CDR1 is MGHRA and CDR2 YSYEKL. The length of the CDR3 is 16 residues. The CDR3: CASSQDWGGAKNEQFF. The CDR3 nucleotides are TGCGCCAGCAGCCAAGATTGGGGGGGGGCGAAGAATGAGCAGTTCTTC.

This clonotype has at least ten counts. The rearrangement links TRBV18 to TRBJ2-5, with 8 nucleotides matching TRBD1. V dropped 5 bases and J dropped 7; count of bases not matched to a gene: 6. The CDR3 contains 13 residues. Germline V gene lookup returns CDR1 KGHSH and CDR2 LQKENI. Here the CDR3 DNA reads TGTGCCAGCTCATCAGAACAGGGGGGGACCCAGTACTTC. Translating gives CASSSEQGGTQYF.